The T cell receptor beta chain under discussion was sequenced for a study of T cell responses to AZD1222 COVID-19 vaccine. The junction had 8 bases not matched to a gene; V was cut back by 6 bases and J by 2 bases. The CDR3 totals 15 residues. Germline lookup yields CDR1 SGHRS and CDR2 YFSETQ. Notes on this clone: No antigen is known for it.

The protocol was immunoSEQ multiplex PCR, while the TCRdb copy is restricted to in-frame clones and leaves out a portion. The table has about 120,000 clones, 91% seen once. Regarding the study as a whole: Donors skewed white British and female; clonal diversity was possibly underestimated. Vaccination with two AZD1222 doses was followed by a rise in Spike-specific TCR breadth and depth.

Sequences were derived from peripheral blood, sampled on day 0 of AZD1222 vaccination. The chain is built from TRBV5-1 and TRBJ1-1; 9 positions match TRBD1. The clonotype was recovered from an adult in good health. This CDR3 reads CASKDRGGGNTEAFF. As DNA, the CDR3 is TGCGCCAGCAAGGACAGGGGAGGGGGTAACACTGAAGCTTTCTTT.